Many counts were recorded for the clone carrying this TCR beta chain. Its antigen is undetermined. Trimming stripped 6 bases from V and 3 bases from J, with 15 bases between. CDR3 length equals 14 residues. Germline V CDR1 and CDR2: MDHEN, SYDVKM. TCR beta CDR3 regions were amplified from RNA transcripts. The study used the HTBI primer set for a first-round RT-PCR of the TCR CDR3. TCRdb processed the multiplex PCR reads anew with MiXCR; each CDR3 protein has one entry. The table lists fewer than 750,000 distinct CDR3 sequences, approximately 15% of them singletons, with under 15% in the top ten. The sample originates from a study of T cells in Graves' hyperthyroidism and ophthalmopathy. Study-wide results and limits: A model built on 13 V-J features separated ophthalmopathy from stable hyperthyroidism.

The specimen sequenced was blood. The chain employs TRBV28 and TRBJ2-7; D call uncertain. The source is a woman between 50 and 59 years old with Graves' ophthalmopathy. The CDR3 protein is CASRSPNKFYEQYF. CDR3 in DNA: TGTGCCAGCAGGTCCCCGAACAAATTCTACGAGCAGTACTTC.